Here is one T cell receptor (beta chain) with its context. The authors' processing: Amplified reference gene primers provided the basis for estimating nucleated cell counts. Repertoires were generated with immunoSEQ multiplex PCR, while TCRdb's copy carries only in-frame clones and drops some. From that table come the V and J calls and clone size; the DNA was used to work out D and trimming. The repertoire holds over 150,000 clones, with roughly four fifths as singletons. Per germline, CDR1 SGDLS and CDR2 YYNGEE. This CDR3 has 14 residues. Trimming at V came to 7 bases and at J to 2 bases, leaving 6 bases not matched to a gene. This entry comes from a study of blood T cell repertoires in COVID-19. Across the study: The United States, Italy and Spain provided the acute and convalescent COVID-19 samples. Sample material is recorded as cDNA or gDNA derived from T cells, B-cell-depleted T cells, or PBMCs.

Sequences were obtained from peripheral blood. This TCR was sampled from a woman in her sixties or seventies with acute or convalescent COVID-19. The genes are TRBV9 and TRBJ1-3; 7 positions match TRBD1. The CDR3 DNA reads as TGTGCCAGCGGGACAGAAAGCCCTGGAAACACCATATATTTT. Translation: CASGTESPGNTIYF.